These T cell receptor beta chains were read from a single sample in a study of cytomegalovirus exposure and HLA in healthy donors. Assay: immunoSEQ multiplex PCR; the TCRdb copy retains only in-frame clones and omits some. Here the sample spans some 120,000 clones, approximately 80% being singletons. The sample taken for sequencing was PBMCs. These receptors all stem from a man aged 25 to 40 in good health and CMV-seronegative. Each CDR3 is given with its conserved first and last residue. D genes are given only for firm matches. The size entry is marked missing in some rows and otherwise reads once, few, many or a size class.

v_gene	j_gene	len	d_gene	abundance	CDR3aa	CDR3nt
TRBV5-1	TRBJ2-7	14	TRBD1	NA	CASSIGDRSYEQYF	TGCGCCAGCAGCATAGGGGACAGATCCTACGAGCAGTACTTC
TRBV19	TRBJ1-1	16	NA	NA	CASSADGGRGNTEAFF	TGTGCCAGTAGTGCGGATGGTGGCAGGGGAAACACTGAAGCTTTCTTT
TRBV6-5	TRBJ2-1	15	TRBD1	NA	CASSSTQGVSNEQFF	TGTGCCAGCAGTTCAACACAGGGGGTATCCAATGAGCAGTTCTTC
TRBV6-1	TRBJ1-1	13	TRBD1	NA	CASRTGLNTEAFF	TGTGCCAGCAGGACAGGGCTGAACACTGAAGCTTTCTTT
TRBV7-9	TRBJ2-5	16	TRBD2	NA	CASSTGLAGALETQYF	TGTGCCAGCAGCACGGGACTAGCGGGAGCATTGGAGACCCAGTACTTC
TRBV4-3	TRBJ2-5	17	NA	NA	CASSQGLSLLEAETQYF	TGCGCCAGCAGCCAAGGCCTATCCTTACTAGAGGCAGAGACCCAGTACTTC
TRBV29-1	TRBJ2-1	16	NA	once	CSVVSGRGRWRNEQFF	TGCAGCGTTGTGAGTGGTAGAGGGCGATGGAGGAATGAGCAGTTCTTC
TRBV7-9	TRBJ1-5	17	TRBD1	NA	CASSLYGTGDSNQPQHF	TGTGCCAGCAGCCTTTACGGGACAGGGGATAGCAATCAGCCCCAGCATTTT
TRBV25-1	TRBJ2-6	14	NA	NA	CASSQTAGANVLTF	TGTGCCAGCAGTCAAACAGCTGGGGCCAACGTCCTGACTTTC
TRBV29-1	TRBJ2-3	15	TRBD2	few	CSVDGLAGGIDTQYF	TGCAGCGTTGATGGGCTAGCGGGAGGAATAGATACGCAGTATTTT
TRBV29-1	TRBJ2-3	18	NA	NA	CSVVVSRYREGGTDTQYF	TGCAGCGTTGTTGTTAGTCGGTACAGGGAGGGGGGCACAGATACGCAGTATTTT
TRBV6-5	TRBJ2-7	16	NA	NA	CASSYSRATASYEQYF	TGTGCCAGCAGTTACTCGCGGGCCACGGCTTCCTACGAGCAGTACTTC
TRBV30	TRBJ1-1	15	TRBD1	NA	CAWSAGGQGGSEAFF	TGTGCCTGGAGTGCGGGGGGACAGGGTGGTTCCGAAGCTTTCTTT
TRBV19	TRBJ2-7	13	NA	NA	CASSIGQGYEQYF	TGTGCCAGTAGTATTGGGCAGGGGTACGAGCAGTACTTC
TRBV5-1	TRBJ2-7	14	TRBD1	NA	CASSPREGAYEQYF	TGCGCCAGCAGCCCACGCGAGGGGGCGTACGAGCAGTACTTC
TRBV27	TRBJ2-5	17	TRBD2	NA	CASSLTSGVTLRETQYF	TGTGCCAGCAGTTTAACTAGCGGGGTCACCCTTAGGGAGACCCAGTACTTC
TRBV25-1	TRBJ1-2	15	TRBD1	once	CASSKGQPANYGYTF	TGTGCCAGCAGTAAGGGACAGCCTGCTAACTATGGCTACACCTTC
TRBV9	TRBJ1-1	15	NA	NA	CASSVDGLSNTEAFF	TGTGCCAGCAGCGTAGATGGACTCTCGAACACTGAAGCTTTCTTT
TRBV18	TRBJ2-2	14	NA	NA	CASSPVWGPGELFF	TGTGCCAGCTCACCCGTTTGGGGCCCCGGGGAGCTGTTTTTT
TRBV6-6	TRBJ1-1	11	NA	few	CASSLPSTAFF	TGTGCCAGCAGCCTTCCGAGTACGGCTTTCTTT
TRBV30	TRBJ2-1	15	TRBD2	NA	CACRGAGKTYNEQFF	TGTGCCTGTCGAGGAGCGGGGAAGACCTACAATGAGCAGTTCTTC
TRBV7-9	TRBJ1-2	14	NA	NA	CASSLGGTGYGYTF	TGTGCCAGCAGCTTAGGGGGAACAGGCTATGGCTACACCTTC
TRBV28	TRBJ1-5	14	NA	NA	CASTRGGSNQPQHF	TGTGCCAGCACCCGGGGAGGGAGCAATCAGCCCCAGCATTTT
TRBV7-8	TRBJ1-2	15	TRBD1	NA	CASSLQTTGEYGYTF	TGTGCCAGCAGCTTACAGACGACAGGGGAGTATGGCTACACCTTC
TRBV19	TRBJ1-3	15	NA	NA	CASSTPGYSGNTIYF	TGTGCCAGTAGTACCCCAGGATACTCTGGAAACACCATATATTTT
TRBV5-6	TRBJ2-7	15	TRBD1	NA	CASSLAGTGSYEQYF	TGTGCCAGCAGCTTGGCAGGGACAGGGTCCTACGAGCAGTACTTC
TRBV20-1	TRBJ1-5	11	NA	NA	CSASSRQPQHF	TGCAGTGCTTCCTCACGGCAGCCCCAGCATTTT
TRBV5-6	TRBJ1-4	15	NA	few	CASSQKGVVGEKLFF	TGTGCCAGCAGCCAAAAGGGGGTTGTAGGGGAAAAACTGTTTTTT
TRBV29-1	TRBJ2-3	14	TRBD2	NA	CSVAGTSNTDTQYF	TGCAGCGTTGCCGGGACTAGTAACACAGATACGCAGTATTTT
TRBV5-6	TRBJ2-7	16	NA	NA	CASSLEEAGENYEQYF	TGTGCCAGCAGCTTGGAGGAGGCAGGGGAGAACTACGAGCAGTACTTC
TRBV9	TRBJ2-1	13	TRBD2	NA	CASSGTSSNEQFF	TGTGCCAGCAGCGGGACTAGCTCCAATGAGCAGTTCTTC
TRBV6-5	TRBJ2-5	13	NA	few	CASTGLAMETQYF	TGTGCCAGCACCGGGCTAGCAATGGAGACCCAGTACTTC
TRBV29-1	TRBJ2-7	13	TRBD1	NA	CSVRQGAPGEQYF	TGCAGCGTTCGACAGGGGGCGCCTGGGGAGCAGTACTTC
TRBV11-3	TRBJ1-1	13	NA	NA	CASSLTGNTEAFF	TGTGCCAGCAGCTTAACAGGGAACACTGAAGCTTTCTTT
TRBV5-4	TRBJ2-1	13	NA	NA	CASSARGHDEQFF	TGTGCCAGCAGCGCAAGGGGACACGATGAGCAGTTCTTC
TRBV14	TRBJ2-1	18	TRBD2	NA	CASSQGGIAGGLYNEQFF	TGTGCCAGCAGCCAAGGTGGGATAGCGGGAGGGCTATACAATGAGCAGTTCTTC
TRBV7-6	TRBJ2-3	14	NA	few	CASSPSLSTDTQYF	TGTGCCAGCAGCCCCTCTCTGAGCACAGATACGCAGTATTTT
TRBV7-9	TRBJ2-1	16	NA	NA	CASSSPTALSYNEQFF	TGTGCCAGCAGCTCCCCGACAGCTCTCTCCTACAATGAGCAGTTCTTC
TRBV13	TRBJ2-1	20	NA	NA	CASSLPASQRAGPSYNEQFF	TGTGCCAGCAGCTTACCAGCATCTCAGCGGGCCGGCCCCTCCTACAATGAGCAGTTCTTC
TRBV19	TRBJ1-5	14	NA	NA	CASSIRRADQPQHF	TGTGCCAGTAGTATCAGGAGGGCGGATCAGCCCCAGCATTTT
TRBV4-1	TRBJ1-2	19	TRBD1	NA	CASSQDRIGRGRSNYGYPF	TGCGCCAGCAGCCAAGATCGGATTGGCAGGGGGCGATCGAACTATGGCTACCCCTTC
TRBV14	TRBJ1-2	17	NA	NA	CASSQFPVPDSNYGYTF	TGTGCCAGCAGCCAATTCCCGGTTCCGGACAGCAACTATGGCTACACCTTC
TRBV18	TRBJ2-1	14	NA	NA	CASSPPTGYNEQFF	TGTGCCAGCTCACCACCGACGGGTTACAATGAGCAGTTCTTC
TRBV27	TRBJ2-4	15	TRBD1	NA	CASSPSRDRKNIQYF	TGTGCCAGCAGCCCTTCCCGGGACAGAAAAAACATTCAGTACTTC
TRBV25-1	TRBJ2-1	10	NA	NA	CASAGNEQFF	TGTGCCAGCGCGGGGAATGAGCAGTTCTTC
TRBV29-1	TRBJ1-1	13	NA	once	CSVADGGNTEAFF	TGCAGCGTTGCTGACGGGGGGAACACTGAAGCTTTCTTT